This TCR beta chain was obtained from a study of CD8+ T cells in alopecia areata. On the study more broadly: Treated patients were dosed with oral tofacitinib, taking 5 to 10 mg twice daily. The duration of tofacitinib was 6 to 18 months, with 6 months off drug afterward.

Treatment meaning: oral pan-JAK inhibitor, 5-10 mg twice daily. Overall study results and limits: Lesional scalp, especially alopecia totalis/universalis, showed higher clonality than normal scalp. Among patients, TCR sharing was less clear than in mice, a difference possibly due in part to HLA diversity in the patient population.

Per germline, CDR1 SGHRS and CDR2 YFSETQ. This CDR3 region has 17 residues. V was pared by 2 bases and J by 7 bases, with 12 bases of the junction left unmatched. Points on this clone: The antigen is unknown.

TCR sequencing used cDNA made by reverse transcription of extracted RNA. Sequencing used immunoSEQ multiplex PCR; TCRdb keeps in-frame clones, though not all of them. The sample has roughly 200,000 clones, approximately 45% seen once. This receptor was identified in a human donor with alopecia areata. The V gene is TRBV5-1, the J gene TRBJ2-3; 11 nucleotides align to TRBD2. The source material was CD4+ T cells sorted from blood, sampled between weeks 36 and 40, from a patient treated with tofacitinib. CDR3 region: CASSFIPTSGSGNTQYF. DNA of the CDR3: TGCGCCAGCAGCTTCATACCCACTAGCGGGAGTGGAAATACGCAGTATTTT.